This T cell receptor (beta chain) was recovered during a study of technical replicates of blood from a handful of donors. The CDR3 spans 15 residues. Trimming removed 3 bases at V and 0 bases at J, with 10 bases between. The germline V gene has CDR1 LNHDA and CDR2 SQIVND (reference sequence). Generated by immunoSEQ multiplex PCR, the TCRdb table keeps only in-frame clones and is missing some. The data show just over 95,000 clones, just under 95% seen once. This chain links TRBV19 with TRBJ2-3, with D hard to call. The TCR comes from a human donor in good health. Source material: T cells isolated from PBMCs. The CDR3 DNA reads as TGTGCCAGTAGTATGACTGTCCCTAGCACAGATACGCAGTATTTT. It codes for CASSMTVPSTDTQYF.